This T cell receptor beta chain was recovered during a study of control samples from healthy donors and cancer patients. Libraries were prepared by immunoSEQ multiplex PCR; TCRdb keeps only in-frame clonotypes and omits some of them. The data hold about 130,000 clones, with less than 90% observed a single time. V lost 0 bases and J lost 6, with 5 bases in between. Germline CDR1 and CDR2: LGHNA and YSLEER. The length of the CDR3 is 12 residues. This TCR came from a man aged 18 to 30 in good health. The chain combines TRBV4-3 with TRBJ1-2; D gene unclear. Source material: blood. In DNA, the CDR3 is TGCGCCAGCAGCCAAGATTTTAATGGCTACACCTTC. Encoded protein: CASSQDFNGYTF.